This T cell receptor (beta chain) was found in a study of blood T cell repertoires in COVID-19. Whole-study context: The samples span acute and convalescent COVID-19 from the United States, Italy and Spain. The cDNA or gDNA used as material had been derived from T cells, B-cell-depleted T cells, or PBMCs.

The germline V gene has CDR1 SGHTA and CDR2 FQGNSA. The CDR3 covers 15 residues. The trim removed 6 bases at V and 7 bases at J, leaving 7 bases unmatched. Original analysis: Using reference gene primer amplification, nucleated cell counts were estimated. TCRdb's table, derived via immunoSEQ multiplex PCR, lists solely in-frame clones and lacks some. From that table come the V and J calls and clone size; the DNA was used to work out D and trimming. This sample has roughly 140,000 clones, with approximately 90% found just once. This rearrangement joins TRBV7-2 to TRBJ1-6, with 9 positions matching TRBD1. The TCR was taken from an older woman with active COVID-19. Sequencing was done on a sample of peripheral blood. CDR3 protein: CASSSYGTGNSPLHF. CDR3 nucleotides: TGTGCCAGCAGTTCCTACGGGACAGGGAATTCACCCCTCCACTTT.